This TCR beta chain is from a study of cytomegalovirus exposure and HLA in healthy donors. The PCR made use of 60 Vbeta and 13 Jbeta primers. TCRdb's copy holds only in-frame clones and misses some; the assay was immunoSEQ multiplex PCR. The sample records 120,000 to 150,000 clones, around 78% being singletons. The sequenced sample was PBMCs. The TCR originated in a man aged 35 to 55 in good health and CMV-seropositive.

CDR3 in DNA: TGTGCCAGCAGCGTAGGTCAGGGATACGGGGAGCTGTTTTTT. This sequence encodes CASSVGQGYGELFF. This chain links TRBV9 with TRBJ2-2; TRBD1 is a possible D gene (5 bases). Trimming removed 0 bases at V and 7 bases at J, with 10 bases between. Germline V gene data show CDR1 as SGDLS and CDR2 as YYNGEE. This CDR3 spans 14 amino acids.